This entry concerns a single T cell receptor (beta chain). The antigen it binds to is not known. The sample holds no much larger clone one base away, and base qualities are not on file. This specimen belongs to a study of blood T cell repertoires in COVID-19 (TCRdb year 2020). The study in broad terms: The collaborator samples originated in the United States, Italy and Spain and spanned the acute and convalescent phases of COVID-19. The material from the prospective study consisted of cDNA or gDNA derived from T cells, B-cell-depleted T cells, or PBMCs. Subjects who had been exposed to COVID-19, were actively infected with it, or had recovered from it provided the deeply sampled blood TCRbeta repertoires that made up the dataset. A freely available public database, intended as a resource for researchers studying the immune response to SARS-CoV-2, is where the repertoires were released. The samples were drawn from the first 160 participants of the ongoing ImmuneRACE study and from more than 1,000 subjects provided by 6 global collaborators. Nearly every sample came with metadata listing a de-identified subject ID, COVID-19 status, age in years and sex. HLA class I and class II types, where available, came from metadata supplied by the sample provider rather than from assay-based typing.

Whole blood was collected in K2EDTA tubes by collaborating institutions according to the institutions' own protocols. Collaborator samples were shipped for TCRbeta analysis as frozen whole blood, isolated PBMCs, or DNA extracted from either sample type. TCRbeta CDR3 regions were amplified from genomic DNA by means of the immunoSEQ Assay, a bias-controlled multiplex PCR. Under the source paper's analysis protocol: The number of nucleated cells in each sample was estimated by amplification of reference gene primers within the assay. To quantify the absolute abundance of each unique TCRbeta CDR3 rearrangement, sequence reads were collapsed and filtered. For each sample, productive Simpson clonality was calculated by taking the square root of Simpson's diversity index across productive rearrangements. In TCRdb, the immuneACCESS table is reduced to in-frame sequences with V and J assigned. These tables do not hold every clone; where another copy was compared, an unresolved V gene accounts for under half, and the others remain unexplained. The V and J calls and clone size are taken from that table; D and trimming were inferred from the DNA. This sample holds about 140,000 clones; around 86% were observed only once. The ten largest make up roughly 5.4% of the sample.

Including cysteine and phenylalanine, the CDR3 has 13 amino acids. Of all the DNA, just the CDR3 is kept, 39 bases in frame from base 1. V is pruned by 9 bases and J by 3 bases, leaving 2 bases of the junction without a gene match. On the study overall, not on this receptor specifically: Clinical and demographic metadata were provided uncurated, with the amount varying by source and participant.

The rearrangement joined TRBV12-3 or TRBV12-4 to TRBJ2-1; TRBD2 agrees with 10 junctional bases. The sequenced sample consisted of peripheral blood. The receptor was isolated from a human donor in a cohort sampled during active COVID-19. The DNA sequence reads TGTGCCAGTTGGACTAGCGGCTACAATGAGCAGTTCTTC. Translated, it gives CASWTSGYNEQFF.